This T cell receptor (beta chain) was retrieved from a study of T cell responses to AZD1222 COVID-19 vaccine (dated by TCRdb to the early 2020s). With regard to the full study: A total of under 250 trial participants underwent TCR sequencing, of whom roughly 210 had received two doses of AZD1222 and about 25 had received two doses of the MenACWY control vaccine. Trial participants were enrolled into age subgroups of 18-55, 56-69 and 70-plus years, which contained around 140, 26 and 57 TCR-sequenced participants, respectively. What the authors observed across the whole study: Participants were mostly white British, with more females than males. The authors suggested clonal diversity may have been underestimated. Only five to seven AZD1222 recipients were SARS-CoV-2 seropositive at baseline, limiting conclusions about previously exposed vaccinees. After two AZD1222 doses, spike-specific TCR breadth and depth were significantly higher than at day 0 and than in MenACWY recipients. No day 14 peak-response samples were available, so repertoires were characterized only after the peak T cell response. Reportedly, close to half of the unique spike-specific TCRs recognized epitopes lying outside the regions that are mutated in the B.1.351 and B.1.1.7 variants. The 56-69-year group was small, and its depth increase did not reach significance, likely because of low power. The whole spike protein was spanned by vaccine-associated CD4 TCRs, and dominant responses were seen in regions 160-218 and 743-854.

The time point label corresponds to: about 28 days (+/-7) after the second vaccine dose. Taken with the paper, the label for treatment or condition translates to: meningococcal conjugate vaccine given as trial control. The vaccinee samples were drawn from two UK trials, COV001 and COV002, one of which was a single-blind randomized controlled phase 2/3 trial testing AZD1222 (ChAdOx1 nCoV-19) in healthy adults. For TCRbeta chain sequencing, PBMC samples from trial participants were taken at day 0 and at day 28 after the second dose. About this clone: Its antigen target is currently unknown. No base-level quality is on record; no much larger clone is a single base apart.

The CDR3 regions of human TCRbeta chains were analyzed by immunosequencing. In the paper's pipeline: TCRs in the repertoires were compared against a reference library of SARS-CoV-2-specific TCRs that had been generated with the MIRA antigen-specificity platform. Breadth was defined as the fraction of unique TCRs that were SARS-CoV-2-associated. Depth was defined as the fraction of total T cells that were SARS-CoV-2-associated. Using the MIRA data, every spike-specific TCR was mapped to the spike region that the TCR reacted to and assigned to either a CD4 or a CD8 class. Log10-transformed breadth and depth values were compared by one-way ANOVA with Sidak's multiple comparisons tests. The table was pulled from immuneACCESS by TCRdb, which kept in-frame rearrangements only. Such tables lose some clones; where checked, under half of the loss comes from unresolved V genes, and the rest has no known cause. The V and J calls and clone size were taken over from that table, and D and trimming were inferred from the DNA. Within this sample are some 170,000 clones, with 80% to 90% of them counted one time only. Clones ranked in the top ten supply roughly 4% of the sample.

The junction shows trimming of 3 bases on V and 3 bases on J, plus 18 bases between the germline ends. The CDR3 runs 16 amino acids, cysteine and phenylalanine included. The CDR3 DNA has 48 bases and is translated from base 1. Based on the germline V gene, the CDR1 and CDR2 sequences are SGHVS and FQNEAQ. The TCR was taken from an adult who received the MenACWY meningococcal vaccine as a control. The receptor chain draws on TRBV7-8 and TRBJ2-7; the D gene is possibly TRBD1, with 7 bases matching. The specimen comprised peripheral blood, sampled 28 days after the second dose of the MenACWY control vaccine. The DNA sequence reads TGTGCCAGCAGCTTGCCCCAGGGGGGCGTGGGCTACGAGCAGTACTTC. It translates as CASSLPQGGVGYEQYF.